The 17 T cell receptor beta chains presented below share a single source sample, sequenced in a study of blood T cell repertoires in COVID-19. Some clones are missing from TCRdb's copy, which holds only in-frame ones; the method was immunoSEQ multiplex PCR. The sample comprises over 250,000 clones, about 91% of which are singletons, and approximately 2.6% rests with the top ten. Material for sequencing was peripheral blood. The receptors here all came from a person aged 18 to 30 with COVID-19, enrolled during active disease.

This sequence joins TRBV1 and TRBJ2-1; TRBD2 is taken as the D call from the table, unchecked against the DNA. TRBV1 is labeled a pseudogene. The CDR3 is 16 residues long. CDR3 region: CTSSHVAGGLSNEQFF. Here the CDR3 DNA reads TGCACCAGCAGCCACGTAGCGGGAGGGCTCAGTAATGAGCAGTTCTTC.

Note on this clone: Other DNA sequences in the same sample also yield this CDR3. The rearrangement links TRBV6-5 to TRBJ1-3; maybe TRBD1 (5 bases). CDR1 and CDR2 (germline): MNHEY, SVGAGI. Between the trimmed V and J ends, which lost 2 bases and 1 base, there was a span of 6 bases. This CDR3 region has 14 residues. The CDR3 here is CASSYQGSGNTIYF. CDR3 DNA sequence: TGTGCCAGCAGTTACCAGGGATCTGGAAACACCATATATTTT.

This clone was recorded once. V usage is TRBV28 and J usage is TRBJ2-5; no firm D call. CDR3 length equals 14 residues. V was cut by 3 bases and J by 1 base, with 9 bases left in between. Germline V gene data show CDR1 as MDHEN and CDR2 as SYDVKM. The chain's CDR3 is CASSLTEIQETQYF. CDR3 in DNA: TGTGCCAGCAGTTTGACGGAGATCCAAGAGACCCAGTACTTC.

V usage is TRBV6-2 or TRBV6-3 and J usage is TRBJ1-5; TRBD1 might be the D (5 bases). Germline V gene data show CDR1 as MNHEY and CDR2 as SVGEGT. The germline V and J ends were trimmed by 8 bases and 0 bases, with 20 bases remaining between them. CDR3 length: 17 residues. Here the CDR3 reads CASRPRVGAISNQPQHF. For the CDR3, the DNA is TGTGCCAGCCGCCCCAGGGTTGGGGCCATTAGCAATCAGCCCCAGCATTTT.

V and J are TRBV5-1 and TRBJ1-1; D is perhaps TRBD1 (5 bases). Trimming cost V 0 bases and J 1 base, with 10 bases left between them. CDR3 length: 15 amino acids. Per germline, CDR1 SGHRS and CDR2 YFSETQ. CDR3 loop: CASSLAGGPNTEAFF. CDR3 DNA sequence: TGCGCCAGCAGCTTGGCCGGGGGACCGAACACTGAAGCTTTCTTT.

The rearrangement uses TRBV7-2 and TRBJ2-3; a weak D match, TRBD2 (6 bases). The CDR3 runs 15 residues. CDR1 SGHTA and CDR2 FQGNSA come from the germline V gene. V was cut by 2 bases and J by 1 base, with 10 bases left in between. As DNA, the CDR3 is TGTGCCAGCAGCTTATGGCGGGGCGGCACAGATACGCAGTATTTT. Its translation is CASSLWRGGTDTQYF.

This clone was seen only once. The chain joins TRBV14 to TRBJ2-2, with D unresolved. V shed 0 bases and J shed 1 base, with 9 bases lying between them. Looked up from germline, CDR1 is SGHDN and CDR2 is FVKESK. The CDR3 contains 16 residues. The CDR3 region has the DNA TGTGCCAGCAGCCAAGATCCGTCGGGGAACACCGGGGAGCTGTTTTTT. Protein sequence: CASSQDPSGNTGELFF.

The chain joins TRBV5-1 to TRBJ1-1; weak D call: TRBD1 (6 bases). Per the germline V gene, CDR1 is SGHRS and CDR2 is YFSETQ. The V end was cut by 1 base, the J end by 2 bases, with 12 bases between. CDR3 length: 15 residues. The chain's CDR3 is CASSLIGGVNTEAFF. In nucleotides, the CDR3 is TGCGCCAGCAGCTTGATTGGGGGCGTAAACACTGAAGCTTTCTTT. Full variable domain (outside the CDR3, taken from reference TRBV5-1 and TRBJ1-1): KAGVTQTPRYLIKTRGQQVTLSCSPISGHRSVSWYQQTPGQGLQFLFEYFSETQRNKGNFPGRFSGRQFSNSRSEMNVSTLELGDSALYLCASSLIGGVNTEAFFGQGTRLTVV.

The sample holds one count of this clone. The chain uses TRBV14 and TRBJ1-3; TRBD1 matches at 8 bases. Germline V CDR1 and CDR2: SGHDN, FVKESK. This CDR3 spans 18 amino acids. V trimming: 4 bases; J trimming: 0 bases; junction bases outside the gene matches: 11. In DNA form, the CDR3 reads TGTGCCAGCAGCCGGAGCCGGGACAGGCGCCCCTCTGGAAACACCATATATTTT. Protein: CASSRSRDRRPSGNTIYF. The entire variable domain, with the rest obtained from reference TRBV14 and TRBJ1-3, is as follows: EAGVTQFPSHSVIEKGQTVTLRCDPISGHDNLYWYRRVMGKEIKFLLHFVKESKQDESGMPNNRFLAERTGGTYSTLKVQPAELEDSGVYFCASSRSRDRRPSGNTIYFGEGSWLTVV.

Notes on this clone: It is unclear where the CDR3 begins or ends on the DNA, so no DNA is shown, and the CDR3 is as TCRdb lists it. The rearrangement links TRBV10-3 to TRBJ1-6; the table's D call TRBD1 went unverified against the DNA. Looked up from germline, CDR1 is ENHRY and CDR2 is SYGVKD. A total of 14 residues make up the CDR3, ends included. The CDR3 here is CAISTSDIWPGLHF.

This clone has a single count. The chain carries TRBV6-6 and TRBJ1-1; no reliable D call. Trimming stripped 8 bases from V and 3 bases from J, with 7 bases between. Germline V gene sequence: CDR1 MNHNY, CDR2 SVGAGI (reference sequence). The CDR3 totals 11 residues. CDR3 region: CASPSDTEAFF. The CDR3 DNA is TGTGCCAGCCCTTCGGACACTGAAGCTTTCTTT.

The chain recombines TRBV19 with TRBJ2-5; 9 nucleotides match TRBD1. The trim removed 1 base at V and 4 bases at J, leaving 10 bases unmatched. CDR3 size: 17 residues. Per the germline V gene, CDR1 is LNHDA and CDR2 is SQIVND (reference sequence). The CDR3 DNA follows: TGTGCCAGTAGTATAGGCTGGACAGGGGAGGTTGGAGAGACCCAGTACTTC. Translating it yields CASSIGWTGEVGETQYF.

The V call is TRBV6-6, the J call TRBJ2-3; 12 bases agree with TRBD2. CDR1 is MNHNY and CDR2 is SVGAGI in the germline V gene (reference sequence). Trimming took 6 bases from V and 0 from J; bases not matched to a gene: 1. The CDR3 runs 15 residues. CDR3 sequence: CASRLAGGSTDTQYF. The DNA for the CDR3 is TGTGCCAGCAGACTAGCGGGAGGTAGCACAGATACGCAGTATTTT.

The CDR3, as DNA: TGCAGTGCAGGGGGGGGCACTGAAGCTTTCTTT. It codes for CSAGGGTEAFF. The chain is built from TRBV20-1 and TRBJ1-1; D perhaps matches TRBD1 (6 bases). V was trimmed by 6 bases and J by 4 bases, leaving 9 bases between them. CDR1 and CDR2 from the germline V gene are DFQATT and SNEGSKA (reference sequence). This CDR3 contains 11 residues.

V is TRBV4-3 and J is TRBJ2-1; TRBD2 matches at 12 bases. The V gene end was trimmed by 8 bases and the J gene end by 4 bases; junction bases not matched to a gene: 3. Per the germline V gene, CDR1 is LGHNA and CDR2 is YSLEER. The length of the CDR3 is 14 residues. As DNA, the CDR3 is TGCGCCAGCGCGACTAGCGGGAGATACAATGAGCAGTTCTTC. Translating it yields CASATSGRYNEQFF.

In this sample, this clone turned up once. The CDR3 reads CASSLALAGSEQFF. Here the CDR3 DNA reads TGTGCCAGCAGCTTAGCTTTAGCGGGTTCAGAGCAGTTCTTC. This rearrangement joins TRBV7-7 to TRBJ2-1, with 7 bases fitting TRBD2. CDR1 SSHAT and CDR2 FNYEAQ come from the germline V gene (reference sequence). This CDR3 region has 14 residues. After removal of 0 bases from V and 10 bases from J, the junction contained 6 bases not matched to a gene.

This clone appeared a few times. This CDR3 reads CASTETGGRYGYTF. The CDR3 DNA reads as TGTGCCAGTACAGAGACAGGGGGCCGCTATGGCTACACCTTC. The V call is TRBV19, the J call TRBJ1-2; TRBD1 matches at 10 bases. Germline CDR1 reads LNHDA; CDR2 reads SQIVND (reference sequence). V lost 7 bases, J lost 4 bases, and 6 bases stayed unmatched. The CDR3 runs to 14 residues.